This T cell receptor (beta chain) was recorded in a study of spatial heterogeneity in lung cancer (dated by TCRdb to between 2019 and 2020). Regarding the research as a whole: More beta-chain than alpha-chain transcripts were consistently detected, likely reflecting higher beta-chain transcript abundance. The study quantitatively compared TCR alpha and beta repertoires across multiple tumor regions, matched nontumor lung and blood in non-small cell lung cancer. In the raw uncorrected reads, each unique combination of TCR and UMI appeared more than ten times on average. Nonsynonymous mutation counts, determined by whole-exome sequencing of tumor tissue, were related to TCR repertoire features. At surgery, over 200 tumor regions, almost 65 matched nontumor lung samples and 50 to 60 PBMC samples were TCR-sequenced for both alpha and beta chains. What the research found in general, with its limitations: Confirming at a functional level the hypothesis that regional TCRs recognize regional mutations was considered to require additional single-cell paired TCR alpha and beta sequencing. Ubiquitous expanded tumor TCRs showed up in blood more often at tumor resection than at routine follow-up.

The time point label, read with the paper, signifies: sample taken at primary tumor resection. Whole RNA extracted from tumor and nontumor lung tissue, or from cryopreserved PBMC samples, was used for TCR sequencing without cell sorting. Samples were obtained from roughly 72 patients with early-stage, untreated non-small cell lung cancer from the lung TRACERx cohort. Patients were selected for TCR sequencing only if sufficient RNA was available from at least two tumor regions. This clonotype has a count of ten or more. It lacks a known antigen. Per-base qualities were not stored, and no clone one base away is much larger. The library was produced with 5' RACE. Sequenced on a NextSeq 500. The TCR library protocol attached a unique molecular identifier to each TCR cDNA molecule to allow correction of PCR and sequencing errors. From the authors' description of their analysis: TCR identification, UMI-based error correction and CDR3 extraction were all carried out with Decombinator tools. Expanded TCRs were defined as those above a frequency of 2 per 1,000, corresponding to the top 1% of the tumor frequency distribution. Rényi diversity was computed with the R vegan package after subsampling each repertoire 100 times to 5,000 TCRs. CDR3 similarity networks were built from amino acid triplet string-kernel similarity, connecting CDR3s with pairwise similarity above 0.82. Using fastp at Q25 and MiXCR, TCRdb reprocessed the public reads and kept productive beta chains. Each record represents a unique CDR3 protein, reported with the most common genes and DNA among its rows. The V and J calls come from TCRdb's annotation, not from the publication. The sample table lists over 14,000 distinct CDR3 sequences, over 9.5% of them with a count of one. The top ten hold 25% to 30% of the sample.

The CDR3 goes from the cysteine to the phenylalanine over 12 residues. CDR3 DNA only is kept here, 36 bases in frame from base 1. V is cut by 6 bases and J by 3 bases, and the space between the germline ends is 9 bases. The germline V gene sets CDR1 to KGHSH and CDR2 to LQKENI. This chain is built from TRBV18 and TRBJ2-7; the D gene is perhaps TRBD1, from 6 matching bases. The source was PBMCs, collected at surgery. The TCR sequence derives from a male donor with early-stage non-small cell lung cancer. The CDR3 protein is CASSLDSYEQYF. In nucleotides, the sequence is TGTGCCAGCTCCCTGGACAGCTACGAGCAGTACTTC.